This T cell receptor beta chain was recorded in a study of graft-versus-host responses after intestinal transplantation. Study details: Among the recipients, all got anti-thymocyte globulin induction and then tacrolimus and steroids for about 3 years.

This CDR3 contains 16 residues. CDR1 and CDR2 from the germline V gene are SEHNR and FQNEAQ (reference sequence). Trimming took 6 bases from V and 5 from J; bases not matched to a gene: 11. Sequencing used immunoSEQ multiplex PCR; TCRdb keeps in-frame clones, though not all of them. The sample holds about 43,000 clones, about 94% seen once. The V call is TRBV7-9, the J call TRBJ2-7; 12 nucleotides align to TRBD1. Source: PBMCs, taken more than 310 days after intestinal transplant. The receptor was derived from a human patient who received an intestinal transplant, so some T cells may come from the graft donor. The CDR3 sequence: CASRPTAGQGADEQYF. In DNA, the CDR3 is TGTGCCAGCAGACCAACGGCGGGACAGGGGGCAGACGAGCAGTACTTC.